This T cell receptor (beta chain) was retrieved from a study of regulatory dendritic cells for organ transplantation. This table comes from immunoSEQ multiplex PCR, and its TCRdb copy is limited to in-frame clones, with some not included. The sample includes about 12,000 clones, over 85% of them seen just once. General observations from the study: Mature dendritic cells appeared to drive more memory CD8+ clonal expansion than regulatory ones. Memory T cells were less diverse than naive, with memory CD8+ most oligoclonal.

Allogeneic regulatory or mature dendritic cells were co-cultured for 5 days with CFSE-labeled sorted T cells at 1:10. FACS sorted CD4+ or CD8+ T cells into CD45RA+ naive and CD45RO+ memory. About this clone: The antigen remains unidentified.

Sequenced sample: naive CD8+ T cells from blood cultured with regulatory dendritic cells. The subset here: CD45RA+ naive T cells. The clonotype was recovered from a human donor in good health.

CDR3 amino acids: CASSPISGANVLTF. CDR3 DNA sequence: TGTGCCAGCAGTCCAATTTCTGGGGCCAACGTCCTGACTTTC. The rearrangement joins TRBV27 to TRBJ2-6; D remains ambiguous. CDR1 is MNHEY and CDR2 is SMNVEV in the germline V gene (reference sequence). V was trimmed by 5 bases and J by 1 base, leaving 6 bases between them. This CDR3 has 14 residues.